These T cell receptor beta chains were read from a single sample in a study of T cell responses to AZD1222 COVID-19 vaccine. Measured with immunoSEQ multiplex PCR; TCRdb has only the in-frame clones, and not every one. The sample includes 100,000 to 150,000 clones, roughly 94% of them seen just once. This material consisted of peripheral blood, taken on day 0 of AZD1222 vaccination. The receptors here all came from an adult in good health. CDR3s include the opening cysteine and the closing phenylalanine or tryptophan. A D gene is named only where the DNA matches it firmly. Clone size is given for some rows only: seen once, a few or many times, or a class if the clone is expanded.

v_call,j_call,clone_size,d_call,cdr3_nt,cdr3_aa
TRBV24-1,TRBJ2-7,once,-,TGTGCCACCAGTGATTTGCATTGGAAAGCCGAGCAGTACTTC,CATSDLHWKAEQYF
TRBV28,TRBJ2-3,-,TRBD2,TGTGCCAGCAGCCGTCAGGGGCGGGAGGCAGATACGCAGTATTTT,CASSRQGREADTQYF
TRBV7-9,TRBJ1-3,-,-,TGTGCCAGCAGCCCGTCTACAGGCACTGGAAACACCATATATTTT,CASSPSTGTGNTIYF
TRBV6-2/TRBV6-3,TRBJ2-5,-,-,TGTGCCAGCACCCCCTTTGTGTCCCAAGAGACCCAGTACTTC,CASTPFVSQETQYF
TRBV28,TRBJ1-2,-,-,TGTGCCAGCAGGGCGGCATTACAGGGCAACTATGGCTACACCTTC,CASRAALQGNYGYTF
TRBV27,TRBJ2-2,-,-,TGTGCCAGCAGCCCCTCGGGGGCTCCCGGGGAGCTGTTTTTT,CASSPSGAPGELFF
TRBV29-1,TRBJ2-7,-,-,TGCAGCGTCTTAAAGACGGATTCCTACGAGCAGTACTTC,CSVLKTDSYEQYF
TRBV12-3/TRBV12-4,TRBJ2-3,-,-,TGTGCCAGCTACCTTCTTATCACAGATACGCAGTATTTT,CASYLLITDTQYF
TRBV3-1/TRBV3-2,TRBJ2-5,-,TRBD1,TGTGCCAGCAGCCAAGTCACGACAGGGTCCCGAGAGACCCAGTACTTC,CASSQVTTGSRETQYF
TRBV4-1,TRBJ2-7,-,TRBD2,TGCGCCAGCAGCCCGCAACTAGCGACCAGCTACGAGCAGTACTTC,CASSPQLATSYEQYF
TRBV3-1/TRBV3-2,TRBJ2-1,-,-,TGTGCCAGCGCTAACACTGGGGGTGATGAGCAGTTCTTC,CASANTGGDEQFF
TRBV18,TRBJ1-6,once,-,TGTGCCAGCTCACCCGCCGGCTACACGAATTCACCCCTCCACTTT,CASSPAGYTNSPLHF
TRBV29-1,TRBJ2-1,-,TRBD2,TGCAGGGCCCTAGCGGGATCCCCATACAATGAGCAGTTCTTC,CRALAGSPYNEQFF
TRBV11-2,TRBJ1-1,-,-,TGTGCCAGCAGCGGGGACCATCTGGAAGCTTTCTTT,CASSGDHLEAFF
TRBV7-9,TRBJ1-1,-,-,TGTGCCAGCAGCTTAGCTGGGGGCGGCAGAATGAACACTGAAGCTTTCTTT,CASSLAGGGRMNTEAFF
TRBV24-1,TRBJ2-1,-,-,TGTGCCACCAGTGACCTAGGGGGTTTGGGTGAGCAGTTCTTC,CATSDLGGLGEQFF
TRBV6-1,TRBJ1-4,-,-,TGTGCCAGCAGTGAACGCTCTGCGGGTTCCGCAACTAATGAAAAACTGTTTTTT,CASSERSAGSATNEKLFF
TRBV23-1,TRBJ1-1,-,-,TGCGCCAGCAGTCAGTCCTATAAAGGTGTTCTGAACACTGAAGCTTTCTTT,CASSQSYKGVLNTEAFF
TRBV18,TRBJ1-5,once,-,TGTGCCAGCTCACCTGGGACCTTAAAGGGGCAGCCCCAGCATTTT,CASSPGTLKGQPQHF
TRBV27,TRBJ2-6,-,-,TGTGCCAGCACTTCTTTATCCTCTGGGGCCAACGTCCTGACTTTC,CASTSLSSGANVLTF
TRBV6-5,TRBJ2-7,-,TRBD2,TGTGCCAGCAGTTACTCCGACGGGGGAGGGGTCTACGAGCAGTACTTC,CASSYSDGGGVYEQYF
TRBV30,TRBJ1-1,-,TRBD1,TGTGCCTGGAGCGCCGGGACAGCCTACACTGAAGCTTTCTTT,CAWSAGTAYTEAFF
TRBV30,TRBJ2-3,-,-,TGTGCCTGGAGCTCGAGCCATACGCAGTATTTT,CAWSSSHTQYF
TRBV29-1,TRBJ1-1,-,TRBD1,TGCAGCGTTGGGTTTCAGGGGGCGTCGAACACTGAAGCTTTCTTT,CSVGFQGASNTEAFF
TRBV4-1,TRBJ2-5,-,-,TGCGCCAGCAGCCAAGATCCAGCGGGCCAAGAGACCCAGTACTTC,CASSQDPAGQETQYF
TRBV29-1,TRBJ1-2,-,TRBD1,TGCAGCGCCGGGACAGGGGGGCACTATGGCTACACCTTC,CSAGTGGHYGYTF
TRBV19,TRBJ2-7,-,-,TGTGCCAGTAGTATAGCGGTGGGGACAACCTACGAGCAGTACTTC,CASSIAVGTTYEQYF
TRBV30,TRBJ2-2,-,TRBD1,TGTGCCTGGAGTGTAGGAAGGGGGCCTACCGGGGAGCTGTTTTTT,CAWSVGRGPTGELFF
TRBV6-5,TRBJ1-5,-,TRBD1,TGTGCCAGCAGGATCGCCCAGGGGGGTCAGCCCCAGCATTTT,CASRIAQGGQPQHF
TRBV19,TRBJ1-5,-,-,TGTGCCAGTAGTATAGATCGTACCAATCAGCCCCAGCATTTT,CASSIDRTNQPQHF
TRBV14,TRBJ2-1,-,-,TGTGCCAGCAGCCAATTCGGGTCGGTGTTGTACAATGAGCAGTTCTTC,CASSQFGSVLYNEQFF
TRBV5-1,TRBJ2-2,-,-,TGCGCCAGCAACCCTAGCCCAGGGAGCACCGGGGAGCTGTTTTTT,CASNPSPGSTGELFF
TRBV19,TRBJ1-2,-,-,TGTGCCAGTAGTATAACGTCGTATGGCTACACCTTC,CASSITSYGYTF
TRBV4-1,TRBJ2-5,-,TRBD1,TGCGCCAGCAGCCAGCCCGGGACAGCAGCAGAGACCCAGTACTTC,CASSQPGTAAETQYF
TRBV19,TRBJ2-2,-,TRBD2,TGTGCCAGTAAAACTGGACTAGCGGGAGGTACCGGGGAGCTGTTTTTT,CASKTGLAGGTGELFF
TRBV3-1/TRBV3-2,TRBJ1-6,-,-,TGTGCCAGCAGCCAAGACACAGGGAATTCACCCCTCCACTTT,CASSQDTGNSPLHF
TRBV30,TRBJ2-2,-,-,TGTGCCTGGACCTGGTACACCGGGGAGCTGTTTTTT,CAWTWYTGELFF
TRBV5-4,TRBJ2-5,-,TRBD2,TGTGCCAGCAGCACCGGACTAGGGTTGGGGGGAGAGACCCAGTACTTC,CASSTGLGLGGETQYF
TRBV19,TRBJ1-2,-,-,TGTGCCAGTAGTATTTGGGGAACTAACTATGGCTACACCTTC,CASSIWGTNYGYTF
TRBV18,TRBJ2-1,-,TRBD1,TGTGCCAGCTCACCGGGACAGGGAGGTAGTGAGCAGTTCTTC,CASSPGQGGSEQFF
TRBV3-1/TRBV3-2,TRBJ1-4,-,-,TGTGCCAGCAGCCAGGGGGGAACTAATGAAAAACTGTTTTTT,CASSQGGTNEKLFF
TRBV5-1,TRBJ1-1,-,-,TGCGCCAGCAGCTTGGGCCGACACCTCGAAGCTTTCTTT,CASSLGRHLEAFF
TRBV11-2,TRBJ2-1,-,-,TGTGCCAGCAGCTTAGTATCGCCAAACAATGAGCAGTTCTTC,CASSLVSPNNEQFF
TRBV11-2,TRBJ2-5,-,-,TGTGCCAGCAGCCTCACCGCACCGGACAGAATAAGAGAGGAGACCCAGTACTTC,CASSLTAPDRIREETQYF
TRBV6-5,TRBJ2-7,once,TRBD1,TGTGCCAGCAGTTACCGGGACAGGTCCTACGAGCAGTACTTC,CASSYRDRSYEQYF
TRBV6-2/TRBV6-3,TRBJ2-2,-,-,TGTGCCAGCAGTTACAAGATAAACACCGGGGAGCTGTTTTTT,CASSYKINTGELFF
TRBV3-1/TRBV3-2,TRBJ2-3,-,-,TGTGCCAGCACCTCAGAAGCTGGAGCCACAGATACGCAGTATTTT,CASTSEAGATDTQYF
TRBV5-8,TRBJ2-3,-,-,TGTGCCAGCAGCTTGGGCCTGGAGGGGGATACGCAGTATTTT,CASSLGLEGDTQYF
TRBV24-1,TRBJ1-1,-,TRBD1,TGTGCCACCAGTGACACCGGGACAGGGAGGATGAACACTGAAGCTTTCTTT,CATSDTGTGRMNTEAFF
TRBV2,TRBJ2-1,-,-,TGTGCCAGCAGCCCGGAACCGGGGGCAAGTGAGCAGTTCTTC,CASSPEPGASEQFF
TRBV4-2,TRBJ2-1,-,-,TGTGCCAGCAGCCAAGATGAGGGCCCCCAGGAGCAGTTCTTC,CASSQDEGPQEQFF
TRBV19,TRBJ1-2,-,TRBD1,TGTGCCAGTAGTACTCCCGGGACAGGGGACTCTGGCTACACCTTC,CASSTPGTGDSGYTF
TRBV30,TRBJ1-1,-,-,TGTGCCTGGAGTGGGGCAGGGAGGTCTGAAGCTTTCTTT,CAWSGAGRSEAFF
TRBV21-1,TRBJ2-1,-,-,TGTGCCAGCAGCAAAGAGGAACTAGCGGGAGTCTTACCCCACAATGAGCAGTTCTTC,CASSKEELAGVLPHNEQFF
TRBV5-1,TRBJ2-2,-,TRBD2,TGCGCCAGCAGCATTAGCGGGTCGACGGGCACCGGGGAGCTGTTTTTT,CASSISGSTGTGELFF